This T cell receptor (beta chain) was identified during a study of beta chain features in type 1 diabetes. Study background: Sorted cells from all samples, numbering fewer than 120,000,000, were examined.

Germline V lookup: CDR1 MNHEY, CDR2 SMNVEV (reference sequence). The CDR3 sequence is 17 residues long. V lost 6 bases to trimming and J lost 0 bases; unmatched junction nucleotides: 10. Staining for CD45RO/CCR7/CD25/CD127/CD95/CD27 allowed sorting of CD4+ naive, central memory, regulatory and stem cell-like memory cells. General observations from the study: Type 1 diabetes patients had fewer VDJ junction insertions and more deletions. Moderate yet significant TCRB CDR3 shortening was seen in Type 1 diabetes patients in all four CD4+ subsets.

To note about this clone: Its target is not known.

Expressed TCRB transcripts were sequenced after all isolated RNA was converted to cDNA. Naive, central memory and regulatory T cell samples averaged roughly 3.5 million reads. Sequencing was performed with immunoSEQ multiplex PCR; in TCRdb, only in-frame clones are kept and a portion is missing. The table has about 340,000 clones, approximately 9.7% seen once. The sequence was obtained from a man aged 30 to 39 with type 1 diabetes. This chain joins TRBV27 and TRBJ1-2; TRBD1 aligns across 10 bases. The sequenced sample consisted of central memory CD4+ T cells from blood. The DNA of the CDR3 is TGTGCCAGCAGACTCCGGGGACAGGGGCTTCCTAACTATGGCTACACCTTC. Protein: CASRLRGQGLPNYGYTF.